The 29 T cell receptor beta chains below come from one sample, sequenced in a study of T cells in Graves' hyperthyroidism and ophthalmopathy. From RNA transcripts, TCR beta CDR3 regions were amplified. First-round RT-PCR targeting the TCR CDR3 was performed with the HTBI primer set. TCRdb used MiXCR to reprocess the multiplex PCR reads, holding one entry per CDR3 protein. The data show approximately 700,000 distinct CDR3 sequences, about 16% seen once. The sequencing sample was made of blood. The source of these receptors is a man aged 18 to 30 with Graves' hyperthyroidism.

Many counts were recorded for this clonotype. The genes are TRBV27 and TRBJ2-1; no definite D call. There are 13 residues in the CDR3. The V and J ends lost 1 base and 6 bases respectively, with 7 bases between them. Germline V lookup: CDR1 MNHEY, CDR2 SMNVEV (reference sequence). The CDR3 reads CASSLFPPNEQFF. In nucleotides, the CDR3 is TGTGCCAGCAGTTTATTCCCCCCCAATGAGCAGTTCTTC.

For this clonotype: A much larger clone sits a single nucleotide away, making a read error possible. The chain recombines TRBV7-2 with TRBJ2-7; D gene ambiguous. Trimming pared 5 bases from V and 3 bases from J, leaving 17 bases between. The CDR3 is 15 amino acids. Germline V CDR1 and CDR2: SGHTA, FQGNSA. CDR3 region: CASSPGVLVFYEQYF. Written as DNA, the CDR3 is TGTGCCAGCAGCCCGGGCGTCCTGGTTTTCTACGAGCAGTACTTC.

CDR3 amino acids: CASSVSGTPSEKLFF. The DNA for the CDR3 is TGTGCCAGCAGCGTTTCCGGGACCCCTAGTGAAAAACTGTTTTTT. The chain links TRBV9 to TRBJ1-4, with D perhaps TRBD1 (5 bases). V was clipped by 2 bases and J by 7 bases, with 15 bases between them. The CDR3 is made up of 15 amino acids. Germline V gene sequence: CDR1 SGDLS, CDR2 YYNGEE.

There are a few counts of this clonotype. The rearrangement links TRBV30 to TRBJ2-1, with TRBD2 identical over 7 bases. The CDR3 consists of 14 residues. Germline CDR1 is GTSNPN and CDR2 is SVGIG (reference sequence). V lost 1 base to trimming and J lost 8 bases; unmatched junction nucleotides: 8. The CDR3 here is CAWSGGSGRDEQFF. DNA for the CDR3: TGTGCCTGGAGTGGTGGTAGCGGGCGCGATGAGCAGTTCTTC.

This rearrangement joins TRBV4-2 to TRBJ2-3; D is unclear. Germline assignment: CDR1 LGHNA and CDR2 YNFKEQ. CDR3 length equals 16 residues. V was clipped by 1 base and J by 0 bases, with 11 bases between them. The CDR3 here is CASSQGRTSSTDTQYF. As DNA, the CDR3 is TGTGCCAGCAGCCAAGGCAGGACCTCTAGCACAGATACGCAGTATTTT.

The chain combines TRBV6-2 or TRBV6-3 with TRBJ2-1; 8 nucleotides match TRBD1. The junction had 9 bases not matched to a gene; V was cut back by 0 bases and J by 2 bases. Per germline, CDR1 MNHEY and CDR2 SVGEGT. This CDR3 has 18 residues. CDR3 loop: CASSYSRAQGAPYNEQFF. The CDR3 DNA follows: TGTGCCAGCAGTTACTCGAGGGCTCAGGGGGCCCCCTACAATGAGCAGTTCTTC.

This clonotype came up many times. This chain joins TRBV27 and TRBJ2-3, with 8 bases aligning to TRBD1. Losses at the gene ends were 6 bases for V and 2 bases for J; bases not matched to a gene: 7. This CDR3 has 15 amino acids. Germline CDR1 MNHEY, CDR2 SMNVEV (reference sequence). CDR3 DNA sequence: TGTGCCAGCAGCCCGGGACAGGTTATCACAGATACGCAGTATTTT. Translating gives CASSPGQVITDTQYF.

This clonotype has more than one count but fewer than ten. This chain uses TRBV27 with TRBJ2-2; D ambiguous. V lost 6 bases and J 7 bases, leaving 12 bases between the germline ends. The V gene's germline CDR1 is MNHEY and CDR2 SMNVEV (reference sequence). There are 13 residues in the CDR3. The CDR3 nucleotides are TGTGCCAGCAGCCAATCGTATGACGGGGAGCTGTTTTTT. This codes for CASSQSYDGELFF.

This CDR3 reads CASSLGTVVVETQYF. The CDR3 DNA sequence: TGTGCCAGCAGCCTTGGGACTGTAGTTGTAGAGACCCAGTACTTC. The chain employs TRBV9 and TRBJ2-5; TRBD2 might be the D (6 bases). Germline CDR1 SGDLS, CDR2 YYNGEE. V was clipped by 4 bases and J by 4 bases, with 17 bases between them. This CDR3 comprises 15 residues.

The V call is TRBV28, the J call TRBJ2-2, with D perhaps TRBD2 (6 bases). From germline, CDR1 is MDHEN and CDR2 SYDVKM. V was pared by 1 base and J by 6 bases, with 9 bases between. This CDR3 has 14 amino acids. The CDR3 spells CASSLLGLAGELFF. The CDR3 DNA is TGTGCCAGCAGTTTATTGGGACTCGCCGGGGAGCTGTTTTTT.

At least ten counts were recorded for this clonotype. This chain links TRBV28 with TRBJ1-2; 7 nucleotides match TRBD1. CDR1 is MDHEN, CDR2 SYDVKM, per germline. CDR3 size: 13 residues. Trimming at V came to 9 bases and at J to 8 bases, leaving 12 bases not matched to a gene. Here the CDR3 DNA reads TGTGCCAGTATCCGACAGGGCGCCTACGGCTACACCTTC. Translated, it gives CASIRQGAYGYTF.

V usage is TRBV18 and J usage is TRBJ1-1; 9 nucleotides line up with TRBD1. The CDR3 extends over 16 amino acids. The germline CDR1 and CDR2 sequences are KGHSH and LQKENI. The J segment lost 0 bases and the V segment lost 1 base, leaving 3 bases of the junction unmatched. Here the CDR3 DNA reads TGTGCCAGCTCACCACAGACAGGGGGATTGAACACTGAAGCTTTCTTT. Its protein is CASSPQTGGLNTEAFF.

This clonotype was observed at least ten times. The chain combines TRBV20-1 with TRBJ2-5; 8 nucleotides match TRBD1. The CDR3 runs to 13 residues. Germline values: CDR1 DFQATT, CDR2 SNEGSKA (reference sequence). J gave up 4 bases and V 5 bases, and 6 bases lay outside the gene matches. As DNA, the CDR3 is TGCAGTGCTCCAAAACAGGGGGGAGAGACCCAGTACTTC. Protein sequence: CSAPKQGGETQYF.

There are many counts of this clonotype. V usage is TRBV7-3 and J usage is TRBJ2-3, with D perhaps matching TRBD1 (6 bases). Germline-derived CDR1 and CDR2 are SGHTA and FQGTGA. V lost 6 bases to trimming and J lost 0 bases, with 10 bases between them. CDR3 length equals 14 residues. CDR3 region: CASSPGQSTDTQYF. CDR3 sequence (DNA): TGTGCCAGCAGTCCAGGACAGAGCACAGATACGCAGTATTTT.

V usage is TRBV10-3 and J usage is TRBJ2-7, with D possibly being TRBD1 (6 bases). The CDR3 runs 14 residues. V was clipped by 5 bases and J by 3 bases, with 14 bases between them. The germline V gene has CDR1 ENHRY and CDR2 SYGVKD. CDR3 DNA sequence: TGTGCCATCAGTTTGGACAGCCTTAACTACGAGCAGTACTTC. Its protein product is CAISLDSLNYEQYF.

This clonotype was detected many times. The CDR3 DNA sequence: TGCGCCAGCAGCTTTAGCGGGAGAAGAACCGGGGAGCTGTTTTTT. Encoded protein: CASSFSGRRTGELFF. This chain uses TRBV5-1 with TRBJ2-2; TRBD2 matches at 9 bases. J gave up 5 bases and V 2 bases, and 4 bases lay outside the gene matches. The CDR3 is made up of 15 amino acids. Germline values: CDR1 SGHRS, CDR2 YFSETQ.

There are many counts of this clonotype. The chain combines TRBV12-3 or TRBV12-4 with TRBJ2-1, with no clear D. The CDR3 sequence is 14 residues long. V gave up 1 base and J gave up 5 bases, with 9 bases separating them. This CDR3 is CASSLVLLNNEQFF. CDR3 bases: TGTGCCAGCAGTTTAGTACTCCTAAACAATGAGCAGTTCTTC.

The chain employs TRBV6-1 and TRBJ2-1, with a tentative D call TRBD2 (6 bases). V lost 5 bases, J lost 0 bases, and 14 bases lay in between. The CDR3 consists of 16 residues. Germline-derived CDR1 and CDR2 are MNHNS and SASEGT. The CDR3 loop reads CASSFRTTSSYNEQFF. DNA of the CDR3: TGTGCCAGCAGTTTTCGGACTACCAGCTCCTACAATGAGCAGTTCTTC.

The chain couples TRBV9 to TRBJ2-1; 8 nucleotides align to TRBD2. This CDR3 has 16 residues. With 7 bases clipped from V and 7 bases from J, the junction kept 16 bases outside the gene matches. CDR1 is SGDLS and CDR2 is YYNGEE in the germline V gene. The CDR3, as DNA: TGTGCCAGCGCCGGGGGGATGAGCGGGAGAGCAAATGAGCAGTTCTTC. Protein: CASAGGMSGRANEQFF.

This clonotype was seen many times. This sequence joins TRBV20-1 and TRBJ2-7, with 7 bases fitting TRBD2. Germline CDR1 DFQATT, CDR2 SNEGSKA (reference sequence). The CDR3 runs 15 residues. The J segment lost 1 base and the V segment lost 0 bases, leaving 6 bases of the junction unmatched. The CDR3 DNA follows: TGCAGTGCTAGAGATGCTAGCGGTGTTTCCTACGAGCAGTACTTC. Protein: CSARDASGVSYEQYF.

The chain uses TRBV20-1 and TRBJ2-7; the D is unclear. The CDR3 consists of 13 residues. Germline CDR1 and CDR2: DFQATT and SNEGSKA (reference sequence). Trimming cost V 2 bases and J 4 bases, with 12 bases left between them. The CDR3 is CSARRRSAYEQYF. The CDR3 DNA reads TGCAGTGCTAGACGTCGATCAGCTTACGAGCAGTACTTC.

This clonotype was found a few times. CDR3 protein: CASSPIQGTGANVLTF. The DNA for the CDR3 is TGTGCCAGCAGCCCAATACAGGGGACTGGGGCCAACGTCCTGACTTTC. The J gene is TRBJ2-6, the V gene TRBV11-2, with 7 bases that match TRBD1. Germline values: CDR1 SGHAT, CDR2 FQNNGV. This CDR3 comprises 16 residues. V was clipped by 5 bases and J by 2 bases; unmatched bases: 6.

This clonotype occurred many times. J is TRBJ2-1 and V is TRBV30; D is possibly TRBD2 (5 bases). V lost 3 bases to trimming and J lost 6 bases, with 6 bases between them. The CDR3 is made up of 11 amino acids. Germline CDR1 GTSNPN, CDR2 SVGIG (reference sequence). CDR3 coding DNA: TGTGCCTGGAGACTAGTCAATGAGCAGTTCTTC. Translation gives CAWRLVNEQFF.

This clonotype has ten or more counts. V gene TRBV4-2 combines with J gene TRBJ2-3; 14 bases line up with TRBD2. The CDR3 contains 21 residues. Germline CDR1 is LGHNA and CDR2 is YNFKEQ. Trimming at V came to 0 bases and at J to 1 base, leaving 12 bases not matched to a gene. The CDR3 loop reads CASSQDPGTSGSDGGTDTQYF. CDR3 DNA sequence: TGTGCCAGCAGCCAAGACCCCGGGACTAGCGGGAGCGATGGGGGCACAGATACGCAGTATTTT.

This clonotype was seen repeatedly, ten times or more. The V call is TRBV12-3 or TRBV12-4, the J call TRBJ1-1; TRBD1 matches 8 bases. Germline trimming cut 3 bases from V and 6 bases from J; bases unmatched to any gene: 6. The CDR3 runs 14 residues. CDR3 in DNA: TGTGCCAGCAGTTTTTCAGGGGGCGTCCCTGAAGCTTTCTTT. Protein: CASSFSGGVPEAFF.

For the CDR3, the DNA is TGCGCCAGCAGCCAAGTGGGGGTTCTGTTCTTC. Its protein product is CASSQVGVLFF. This chain connects TRBV4-1 to TRBJ2-1, with D perhaps being TRBD1 or TRBD2 (5 bases each). The CDR3 is 11 amino acids. Germline CDR1 is MGHRA and CDR2 is YSYEKL. The V and J ends lost 1 base and 15 bases respectively, with 10 bases between them.

There are a few counts of this clonotype. The V gene is TRBV7-9, the J gene TRBJ2-4; TRBD2 is a possible D gene (6 bases). CDR1 is SEHNR, CDR2 FQNEAQ, per germline (reference sequence). The CDR3 is 16 amino acids. V was pared by 5 bases and J by 6 bases, with 20 bases between. The CDR3 region is CASSPFLALSGNIQYF. The CDR3 bases are TGTGCCAGCAGCCCGTTTCTAGCGTTAAGCGGAAACATTCAGTACTTC.

The chain links TRBV20-1 to TRBJ1-1; 7 nucleotides match TRBD1. Losses at the gene ends were 2 bases for V and 4 bases for J; bases not matched to a gene: 10. Germline V gives CDR1 DFQATT, CDR2 SNEGSKA (reference sequence). The CDR3 sequence is 15 residues long. In DNA, the CDR3 is TGCAGTGCTAGACAAACAGGGGATGGGGGCACTGAAGCTTTCTTT. It specifies CSARQTGDGGTEAFF.

This clonotype occurred many times. The rearrangement joins TRBV6-2 or TRBV6-3 to TRBJ2-5; 8 nucleotides agree with TRBD2. The CDR3 runs 15 residues. The germline gives CDR1 MNHEY, CDR2 SVGEGT. The ends lost 2 bases at V and 4 bases at J; junction bases unmatched: 6. Written as DNA, the CDR3 is TGTGCCAGCAGTTACCGGTCGGGAGGGACAGAGACCCAGTACTTC. Its translation is CASSYRSGGTETQYF.